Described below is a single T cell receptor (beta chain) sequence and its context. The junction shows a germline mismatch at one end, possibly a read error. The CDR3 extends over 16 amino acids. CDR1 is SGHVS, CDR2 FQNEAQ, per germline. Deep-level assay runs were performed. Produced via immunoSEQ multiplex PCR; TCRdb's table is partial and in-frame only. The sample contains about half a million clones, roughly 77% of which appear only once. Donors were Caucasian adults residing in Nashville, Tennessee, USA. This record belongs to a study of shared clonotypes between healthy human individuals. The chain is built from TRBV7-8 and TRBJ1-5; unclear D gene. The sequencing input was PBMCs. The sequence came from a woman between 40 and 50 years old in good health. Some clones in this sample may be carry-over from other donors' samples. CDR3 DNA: TGTGCCAGCAGCTTAGAGAGAGGGCTTGGCAATCGGCCCCAGCATTTT. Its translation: CASSLERGLGNRPQHF.